Listed below are T cell receptor beta chains from one sample, sequenced in a study of regulatory T cells. Libraries were prepared by immunoSEQ multiplex PCR; TCRdb keeps only in-frame clonotypes and omits some of them. This table holds some 30,000 clones, about 93% found once. Sequenced input: conventional CD4+ T cells sorted from blood. Receptor source: a child between 2 and 9 years old with CD3G deficiency. The CDR3 runs from the conserved cysteine through the conserved F or W. A D gene is named only where the DNA matches it firmly. A clone size is listed for some rows: how often the clone was seen (once, few, many), or a class if it is expanded.

clone_size	v_call	j_call	d_call	cdr3_nt	cdr3_aa
.	TRBV5-1	TRBJ1-4	TRBD1	TGCGCCAGCAGCTTTGGGACAGCCGGTGAAAAACTGTTTTTT	CASSFGTAGEKLFF
.	TRBV5-1	TRBJ2-7	.	TGCGCCAGCAGATTAACAGACTCCTACGAGCAGTACTTC	CASRLTDSYEQYF
.	TRBV10-3	TRBJ2-7	TRBD2	TGTGCCAGCTCCTCTAGCGGGAGCCGGCAGTACTTC	CASSSSGSRQYF
.	TRBV28	TRBJ2-1	.	TGTGCCAGCAGACAGACATACAGGCCTGGAGCGAATGAGCAGTTCTTC	CASRQTYRPGANEQFF
.	TRBV7-8	TRBJ2-3	TRBD1	TGTGCCAGCAGCTCGGGACAGGGGGCCACAGATACGCAGTATTTT	CASSSGQGATDTQYF
.	TRBV19	TRBJ2-2	.	TGTGCCAGTAGTCGACAACAGGAAACCGGGGAGCTGTTTTTT	CASSRQQETGELFF
.	TRBV11-2	TRBJ2-7	.	TGTGCCAGCAGCTCCGGACGCACTCAGTACTTC	CASSSGRTQYF
.	TRBV28	TRBJ2-2	.	TGTGCCAGCAGTTCGGCCGCTTACACCGGGGAGCTGTTTTTT	CASSSAAYTGELFF
.	TRBV28	TRBJ1-2	TRBD1	TGTGCCAGCAGTTTACCCGGACAGGGCTATGGCTACACCTTC	CASSLPGQGYGYTF
once	TRBV30	TRBJ2-1	.	TGTGCCTGGAGTGTACCGTACCGGGACTTCAGTGAGCAGTTCTTC	CAWSVPYRDFSEQFF
.	TRBV6-1	TRBJ2-5	TRBD1	TGTGCCAGCAGAAGGACAGGGCTAGAGACCCAGTACTTC	CASRRTGLETQYF
.	TRBV28	TRBJ1-5	TRBD1	TGTGCCAGCAGTACAGCACAGGGGGCCCGTTATCAGCCCCAGCATTTT	CASSTAQGARYQPQHF
.	TRBV10-3	TRBJ1-2	.	TGTGCCATCAGTGAAGGGCAGTTCAACTATGGCTACACCTTC	CAISEGQFNYGYTF
.	TRBV19	TRBJ2-1	.	TGTGCCAGTAGTATGGCAGTGGGCCGTGAGCAGTTCTTC	CASSMAVGREQFF
.	TRBV4-2	TRBJ2-2	.	TGTGCCAGCAGCCCCCAATTCACCGGGGAGCTGTTTTTT	CASSPQFTGELFF
.	TRBV28	TRBJ2-7	TRBD2	TGTGCCAGCAATACCGGGACTAGCGGGGGCACCTACGAGCAGTACTTC	CASNTGTSGGTYEQYF
.	TRBV7-3	TRBJ2-1	.	TGTGCCAGCAGCCGGGGGCAGGGTGGTGAGCAGTTCTTC	CASSRGQGGEQFF
.	TRBV5-1	TRBJ2-6	.	TGCGCCAGCAGCCCCGGGATCTCTGGGGCCAACGTCCTGACTTTC	CASSPGISGANVLTF
.	TRBV28	TRBJ2-1	TRBD2	TGTGCCAGCAGTTTACGTGTAACAAACAGGGACCGGGAGGGCCGTGGTGAGCAGTTCTTC	CASSLRVTNRDREGRGEQFF
.	TRBV28	TRBJ2-4	.	TGTGCCAGCAGTCCCGAGGGGGGGTTGGACATTCAGTACTTC	CASSPEGGLDIQYF
few	TRBV28	TRBJ1-5	.	TGTGCCAGCAGTCCGAGGGGCCGAGGCAATCAGCCCCAGCATTTT	CASSPRGRGNQPQHF
.	TRBV6-6	TRBJ1-2	.	TGTGCCAGCAGTTACTCGAGGGGGTTAGGCGGCTACACCTTC	CASSYSRGLGGYTF
.	TRBV6-1	TRBJ1-2	.	TGTGCCAGCGGCAGGGCCCTTAACTATGGCTACACCTTC	CASGRALNYGYTF
.	TRBV6-1	TRBJ2-7	TRBD1	TGTGCCAGCAGTGGGAGACAGGGGGCGGACTTC	CASSGRQGADF
.	TRBV5-1	TRBJ2-1	.	TGCGCCAGCAGCTCTGGACTACCCTACAATGAGCAGTTCTTC	CASSSGLPYNEQFF
.	TRBV28	TRBJ1-1	TRBD1	TGTGCCAGCAGTTTATTGGCAGGGGGAGGAGCTTTCTTT	CASSLLAGGGAFF
.	TRBV5-1	TRBJ2-3	TRBD2	TGCGCCAGTGGTCTAGCGGGAGGCTCGTTAGATACGCAGTATTTT	CASGLAGGSLDTQYF
.	TRBV6-5	TRBJ2-1	.	TGTGCCAGCAGTTATCAACCGTCCAGCGAGCAGTTCTTC	CASSYQPSSEQFF
.	TRBV11-2	TRBJ2-7	.	TGTGCCAGCAGCTCTTCCTACGAGCAGTACTTC	CASSSSYEQYF
.	TRBV7-8	TRBJ1-4	.	TGTGCCAGCAGCTTAGGATCCGCAACTAATGAAAAACTGTTTTTT	CASSLGSATNEKLFF
.	TRBV5-1	TRBJ1-2	.	TGCGCCAGCAGCTTGGCCTTGGGGACCTATGGCTACACCTTC	CASSLALGTYGYTF
few	TRBV28	TRBJ2-7	.	TGTGCCAGCAGTTTTGTGGCCGCCGTCGGAGTCGAGCAGTACTTC	CASSFVAAVGVEQYF
.	TRBV5-1	TRBJ1-3	.	TGCGCCAGCAGCTTAGGCTTCTCTGGAAACACCATATATTTT	CASSLGFSGNTIYF
.	TRBV6-1	TRBJ1-2	TRBD1	TGTGCCAGCACCTGGACAGGAGACGGTGGCTACACCTTC	CASTWTGDGGYTF
.	TRBV5-1	TRBJ2-2	.	TGCGCCAGCAGCCCGGGGGACAGAAGCGGGGAGCTGTTTTTT	CASSPGDRSGELFF
.	TRBV19	TRBJ2-6	.	TGTGCCAGTAGTATGCGGACGTACTCTGGGGCCAACGTCCTGACTTTC	CASSMRTYSGANVLTF
.	TRBV6-1	TRBJ2-7	.	TGTGCCAGCAGTATCCATTCGGGCTACGAGCAGTACTTC	CASSIHSGYEQYF
.	TRBV7-9	TRBJ2-1	TRBD2	TGTGCCAGCAGCTTAGTGGGGACTAGCGGTTACAAGCCGGAGCAGTTCTTC	CASSLVGTSGYKPEQFF
.	TRBV7-3	TRBJ2-1	.	TGTGCCAGCAGCCCCATTGGCCACAAGGGACCAACACGTGAGCAGTTCTTC	CASSPIGHKGPTREQFF
.	TRBV5-1	TRBJ2-1	.	TGCGCCAGCAGCGAAGACCCGAGCTCCTACAATGAGCAGTTCTTC	CASSEDPSSYNEQFF